Following are 14 T cell receptor gamma chains from one sample sequenced in a study of gamma-delta chains in newborns, infants, children. TCRdb reanalysed the reads with CATT. The table includes 600 to 800 gamma-chain clones, over 45% detected once. Sequencing was performed on blood. The source is a child who was a newborn, infant or young child, either healthy, febrile or measles-vaccinated (not recorded which).

This clone was counted a few times. One base away lies a much larger clone, so this may be a sequencing read error. The sample carries other DNA sequences with the same CDR3. The V call is TRGV9, the J call TRGJ1 or TRGJ2. Germline matching of the DNA provided the J gene here, since TCRdb leaves it blank. Germline V gives CDR1 GITISATS, CDR2 ISYDGTV (reference sequence). Trimming removed 0 bases from V and 7 bases from J; junction bases left unmatched: 3. The CDR3 is made up of 12 amino acids. The DNA of the CDR3 is TGTGCCTTGTGGGAGGTGCACTATAAGAAACTCTTT. Its translation is CALWEVHYKKLF.

A word on this clone: Other nucleotide sequences from this sample produce the same CDR3. The rearrangement uses TRGV9 and TRGJP. Because TCRdb records no J gene, it was assigned here through a match of the DNA to germline. The CDR3 loop spans 16 amino acids. Germline V lookup: CDR1 GITISATS, CDR2 ISYDGTV (reference sequence). V was pared by 1 base and J by 6 bases, with 3 bases of the junction left unmatched. In DNA form, the CDR3 reads TGTGCCTTGTGGGAGGTCGGAGAGTTGGGCAAAAAAATCAAGGTATTT. This encodes CALWEVGELGKKIKVF.

The V gene is TRGV4, the J gene TRGJ1 or TRGJ2. Here the J gene came from matching the DNA to germline, since TCRdb omits it. The CDR3 totals 12 residues. Germline-derived CDR1 and CDR2 are EGSTGY and YDSYTSSV. The junction had 0 bases not matched to a gene; V was cut back by 4 bases and J by 0 bases. The CDR3 coding sequence is TGTGCCACCTGGGAGAATTATTATAAGAAACTCTTT. This translates into CATWENYYKKLF.

This clone was seen a handful of times. This CDR3 reads CATWDGWRGTGWFKIF. The CDR3, as DNA: TGTGCCACCTGGGATGGGTGGAGGGGCACTGGTTGGTTCAAGATATTT. The rearrangement uses TRGV4 and TRGJP1. The J gene was missing in TCRdb and was found by matching the end of the DNA to germline. This CDR3 region has 16 residues. V shed 0 bases, J shed 4 bases, and the junction held 8 bases outside the gene matches. Germline-derived CDR1 and CDR2 are EGSTGY and YDSYTSSV.

Regarding this clone: Sequence at one end of the junction differs from germline and may be a read error. Other DNA variants within this sample encode the same CDR3. The rearrangement joins TRGV9 to TRGJP1. Here the J gene was assigned by germline matching of the DNA, as TCRdb has none. The length of the CDR3 is 15 residues. In germline, CDR1 is GITISATS, CDR2 ISYDGTV (reference sequence). Here the CDR3 reads CALWEASTTGWFKIF. The DNA of the CDR3 is TGTGCATTGTGGGAGGCTTCGACCACTGGTTGGTTCAAGATATTT.

On this clone itself: This sample includes further DNA sequences coding for the same CDR3. The chain is built from TRGV9 and TRGJP. The J gene, left out of TCRdb, was set here by checking the DNA against germline. V shed 2 bases and J 6 bases; nucleotides not matched to a gene: 4. The CDR3 covers 16 residues. Germline CDR1 and CDR2: GITISATS and ISYDGTV (reference sequence). The CDR3 loop reads CALWEGRELGKKIKVF. CDR3 sequence (DNA): TGTGCCTTGTGGGAGGGGAGAGAGTTGGGCAAAAAAATCAAGGTATTT.

The V and J genes are TRGV5 and TRGJ1 or TRGJ2. TCRdb carries no J gene annotation; the J gene was assigned here by matching the DNA with germline. The V and J ends lost 0 bases and 9 bases, in that order; junction bases with no gene match: 17. CDR1 is VINAFY, CDR2 YDVSNSKD, per germline. This CDR3 spans 16 amino acids. DNA of the CDR3: TGTGCCACCTGGGACAGGCTCGATTCAGGCATCTCTAAGAAACTCTTT. As protein: CATWDRLDSGISKKLF.

The gene calls are TRGV2 and TRGJ1 or TRGJ2. The J gene is absent in TCRdb and was assigned here via DNA matching to germline. The CDR3 contains 14 residues. The V gene end was trimmed by 0 bases and the J gene end by 2 bases; junction bases not matched to a gene: 4. Germline V gives CDR1 EGSNGY, CDR2 YDSYNSKV. CDR3 in DNA: TGTGCCACCTGGGACGGGCCCCATTATTATAAGAAACTCTTT. It is translated as CATWDGPHYYKKLF.

A note on this clone: At one of its ends the junction is not consistent with the germline gene, which may arise from a read error. The rearrangement joins TRGV9 to TRGJP. TCRdb carries no J gene annotation; the J gene was assigned here by matching the DNA with germline. CDR3 size: 16 residues. CDR1 and CDR2 from the germline V gene are GITISATS and ISYDGTV (reference sequence). CDR3 region: CALWELQALGKKIKVF. The CDR3 DNA reads as TGTGCCTTGTGGGAGCTACAAGCGTTGGGCAAAAAAATCAAGGTATTT.

The J gene is TRGJ1 or TRGJ2; the V gene was not called. The CDR3 has 13 amino acids. As DNA, the CDR3 is TGTGCCACCTGGGACAGGCTACATTATAAGAAACTCTTT. It specifies CATWDRLHYKKLF.

About this clone: A far bigger clonotype differs at one base, so this is likely a read error. Additional DNA sequences in this sample encode the identical CDR3. The V call is TRGV9, the J call TRGJP. The J gene, absent from TCRdb, was called here by matching the DNA to germline. The CDR3 is made up of 16 amino acids. Germline V gene sequence: CDR1 GITISATS, CDR2 ISYDGTV (reference sequence). The CDR3 DNA reads TGTGCCTTGGGGGAGGTGCAAGAGTTGGGCAAAAAAATCAAGGTATTT. Translation gives CALGEVQELGKKIKVF.

As regards this clone: This may be a read error, as it is one base from a much larger clone. Other nucleotide sequences from this sample produce the same CDR3. The chain uses TRGV9 and TRGJP. As TCRdb names no J gene, one was assigned here on the basis of a DNA match to germline. From germline, CDR1 is GITISATS and CDR2 ISYDGTV (reference sequence). CDR3 length: 16 amino acids. The trim removed 3 bases at V and 4 bases at J, leaving 3 bases unmatched. The CDR3 region is CALWETQELGKKIKVF. The CDR3 DNA reads TGTGCCTTGTGGGAGACTCAAGAGTTGGGCAAAAAAATCAAGGTATTT.

The chain has TRGV3 and TRGJ1 or TRGJ2. Here the J gene was assigned by germline matching of the DNA, as TCRdb has none. Germline CDR1 reads VTNTFY; CDR2 reads YDVSTARD (reference sequence). The CDR3 sequence is 15 residues long. Trimming cost V 0 bases and J 7 bases; bases outside gene matches: 12. DNA of the CDR3: TGTGCCACCTGGGACAGGCGGCGGAGGGGATATAAGAAACTCTTT. Residues: CATWDRRRRGYKKLF.

The chain employs TRGV3 and TRGJ1 or TRGJ2. The J gene was not available in TCRdb and was assigned here by matching the DNA to germline segments. The CDR3 has 14 amino acids. V was pared by 0 bases and J by 1 base, with 3 bases of the junction left unmatched. Germline lookup yields CDR1 VTNTFY and CDR2 YDVSTARD (reference sequence). Here the CDR3 DNA reads TGTGCCACCTGGGACAGGCACAATTATTATAAGAAACTCTTT. This translates into CATWDRHNYYKKLF.